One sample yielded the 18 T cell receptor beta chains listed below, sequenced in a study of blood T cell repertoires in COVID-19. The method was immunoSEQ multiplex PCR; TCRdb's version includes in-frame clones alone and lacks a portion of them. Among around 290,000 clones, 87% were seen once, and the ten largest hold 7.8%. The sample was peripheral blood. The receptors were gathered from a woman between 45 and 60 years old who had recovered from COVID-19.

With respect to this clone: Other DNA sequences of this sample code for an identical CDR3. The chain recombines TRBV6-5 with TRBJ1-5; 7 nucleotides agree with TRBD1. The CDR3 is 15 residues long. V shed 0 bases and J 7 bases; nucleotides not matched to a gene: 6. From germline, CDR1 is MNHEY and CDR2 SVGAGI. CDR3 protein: CASSYSYRGGQPQHF. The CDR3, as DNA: TGTGCCAGCAGTTACTCTTACAGGGGTGGCCAGCCCCAGCATTTT.

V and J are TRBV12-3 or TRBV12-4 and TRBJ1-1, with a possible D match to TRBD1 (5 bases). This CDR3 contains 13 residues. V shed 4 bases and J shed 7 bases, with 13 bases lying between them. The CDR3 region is CASSYSRQFEAFF. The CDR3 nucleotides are TGTGCCAGCAGTTATTCCCGACAGTTTGAAGCTTTCTTT.

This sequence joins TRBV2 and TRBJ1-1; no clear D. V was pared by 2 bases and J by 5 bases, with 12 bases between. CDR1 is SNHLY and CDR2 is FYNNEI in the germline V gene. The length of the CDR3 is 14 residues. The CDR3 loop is CASSEFRSSTEAFF. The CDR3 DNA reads TGTGCCAGCAGTGAATTCAGATCGTCAACTGAAGCTTTCTTT. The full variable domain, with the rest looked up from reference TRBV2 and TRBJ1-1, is EPEVTQTPSHQVTQMGQEVILRCVPISNHLYFYWYRQILGQKVEFLVSFYNNEISEKSEIFDDQFSVERPDGSNFTLKIRSTKLEDSAMYFCASSEFRSSTEAFFGQGTRLTVV.

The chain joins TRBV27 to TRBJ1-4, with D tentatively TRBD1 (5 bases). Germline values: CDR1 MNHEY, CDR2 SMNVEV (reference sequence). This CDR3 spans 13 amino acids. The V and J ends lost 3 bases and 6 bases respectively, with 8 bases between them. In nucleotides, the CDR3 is TGTGCCAGCAGTTTGGAAGGGGATGAAAAACTGTTTTTT. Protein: CASSLEGDEKLFF.

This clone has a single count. The CDR3 DNA is TGTGCCAGCAGTTACGGGCCCCGCAGGGCCGCCTATGGCTACACCTTC. It codes for CASSYGPRRAAYGYTF. This chain links TRBV6-5 with TRBJ1-2; possibly TRBD1 for D (5 bases). Germline CDR1 MNHEY, CDR2 SVGAGI. The V end lost 2 bases, the J end lost 4 bases, and 17 bases lay between the germline ends. The CDR3 runs 16 residues.

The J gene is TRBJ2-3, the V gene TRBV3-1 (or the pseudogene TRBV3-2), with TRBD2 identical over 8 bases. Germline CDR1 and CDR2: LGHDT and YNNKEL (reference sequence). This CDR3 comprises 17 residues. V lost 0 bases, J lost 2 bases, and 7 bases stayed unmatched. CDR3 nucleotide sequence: TGTGCCAGCAGCCAAGAAGGGCGGGAGGCTTACACAGATACGCAGTATTTT. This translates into CASSQEGREAYTDTQYF.

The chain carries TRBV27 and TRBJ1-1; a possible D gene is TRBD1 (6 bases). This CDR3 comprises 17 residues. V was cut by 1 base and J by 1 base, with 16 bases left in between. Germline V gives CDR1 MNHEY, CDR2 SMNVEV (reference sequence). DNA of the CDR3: TGTGCCAGCAGTTTATGGCCCAGGGGCCGGGGGAACACTGAAGCTTTCTTT. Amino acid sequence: CASSLWPRGRGNTEAFF.

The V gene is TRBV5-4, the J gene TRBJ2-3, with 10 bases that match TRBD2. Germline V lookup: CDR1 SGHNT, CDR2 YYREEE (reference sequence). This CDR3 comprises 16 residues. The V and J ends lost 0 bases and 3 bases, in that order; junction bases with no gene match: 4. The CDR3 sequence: CASSLGGLAATDTQYF. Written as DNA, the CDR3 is TGTGCCAGCAGCTTGGGTGGACTAGCGGCAACAGATACGCAGTATTTT.

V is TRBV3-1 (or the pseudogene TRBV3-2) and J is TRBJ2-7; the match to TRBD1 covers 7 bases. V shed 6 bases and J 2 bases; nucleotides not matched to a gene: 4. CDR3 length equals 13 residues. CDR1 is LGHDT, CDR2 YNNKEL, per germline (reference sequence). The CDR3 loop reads CASSTGVAYEQYF. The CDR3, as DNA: TGTGCCAGCAGTACAGGGGTCGCCTACGAGCAGTACTTC.

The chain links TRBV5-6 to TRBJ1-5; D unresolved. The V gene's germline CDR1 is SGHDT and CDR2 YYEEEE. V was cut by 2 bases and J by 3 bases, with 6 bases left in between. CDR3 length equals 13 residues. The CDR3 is CASSLQNNQPQHF. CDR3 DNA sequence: TGTGCCAGCAGCTTACAGAACAATCAGCCCCAGCATTTT.

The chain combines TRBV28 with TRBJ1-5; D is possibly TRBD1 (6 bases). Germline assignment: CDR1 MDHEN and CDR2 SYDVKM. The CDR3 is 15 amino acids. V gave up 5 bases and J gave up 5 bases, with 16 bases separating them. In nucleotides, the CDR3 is TGTGCCAGCAGTCCCCCGGCGGGGGCAGATCAGCCCCAGCATTTT. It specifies CASSPPAGADQPQHF.

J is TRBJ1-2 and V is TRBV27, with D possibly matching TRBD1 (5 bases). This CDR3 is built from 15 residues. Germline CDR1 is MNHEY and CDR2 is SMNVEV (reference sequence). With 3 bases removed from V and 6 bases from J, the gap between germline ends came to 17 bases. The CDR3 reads CASSFIREAGDGYTF. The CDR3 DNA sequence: TGTGCCAGCAGTTTCATCAGGGAGGCCGGGGATGGCTACACCTTC.

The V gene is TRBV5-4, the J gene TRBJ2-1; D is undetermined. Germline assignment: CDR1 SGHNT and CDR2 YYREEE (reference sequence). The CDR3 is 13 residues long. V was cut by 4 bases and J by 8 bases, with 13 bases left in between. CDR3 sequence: CASSLGVADEQFF. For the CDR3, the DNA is TGTGCCAGCAGCCTTGGCGTTGCGGATGAGCAGTTCTTC.

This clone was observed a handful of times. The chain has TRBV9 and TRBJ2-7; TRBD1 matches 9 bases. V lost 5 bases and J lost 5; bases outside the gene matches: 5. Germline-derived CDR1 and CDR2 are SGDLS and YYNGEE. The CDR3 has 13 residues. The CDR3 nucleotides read TGTGCCAGCAGACGGACAGGGGAAAACGAGCAGTACTTC. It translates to CASRRTGENEQYF.

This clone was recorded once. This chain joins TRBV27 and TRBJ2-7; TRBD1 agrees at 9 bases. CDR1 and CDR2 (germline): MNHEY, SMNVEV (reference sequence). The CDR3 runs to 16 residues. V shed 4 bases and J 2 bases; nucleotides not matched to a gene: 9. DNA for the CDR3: TGTGCCAGCAGTTACACTTACCGGGACAGGGCCTACGAGCAGTACTTC. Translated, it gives CASSYTYRDRAYEQYF.

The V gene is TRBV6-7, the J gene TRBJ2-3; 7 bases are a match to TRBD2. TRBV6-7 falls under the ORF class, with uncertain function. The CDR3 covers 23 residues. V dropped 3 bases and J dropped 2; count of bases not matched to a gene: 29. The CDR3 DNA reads TGTGCCAGCAGTTATTGGGGTCGTAAACGGCGGACGGCTAGCGGTCCGTACACAGATACGCAGTATTTT. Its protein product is CASSYWGRKRRTASGPYTDTQYF.

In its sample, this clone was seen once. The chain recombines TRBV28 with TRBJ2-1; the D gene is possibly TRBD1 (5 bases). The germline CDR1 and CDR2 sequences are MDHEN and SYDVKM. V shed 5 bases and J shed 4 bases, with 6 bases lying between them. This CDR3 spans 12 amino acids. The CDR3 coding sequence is TGTGCCAGCAGTCGGACATACAATGAGCAGTTCTTC. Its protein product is CASSRTYNEQFF.

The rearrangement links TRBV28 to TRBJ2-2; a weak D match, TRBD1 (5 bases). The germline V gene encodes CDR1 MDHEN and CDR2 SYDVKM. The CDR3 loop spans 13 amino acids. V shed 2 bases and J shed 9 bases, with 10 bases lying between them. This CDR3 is CASSLQGKRELFF. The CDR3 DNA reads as TGTGCCAGCAGTTTACAGGGAAAGCGGGAGCTGTTTTTT.